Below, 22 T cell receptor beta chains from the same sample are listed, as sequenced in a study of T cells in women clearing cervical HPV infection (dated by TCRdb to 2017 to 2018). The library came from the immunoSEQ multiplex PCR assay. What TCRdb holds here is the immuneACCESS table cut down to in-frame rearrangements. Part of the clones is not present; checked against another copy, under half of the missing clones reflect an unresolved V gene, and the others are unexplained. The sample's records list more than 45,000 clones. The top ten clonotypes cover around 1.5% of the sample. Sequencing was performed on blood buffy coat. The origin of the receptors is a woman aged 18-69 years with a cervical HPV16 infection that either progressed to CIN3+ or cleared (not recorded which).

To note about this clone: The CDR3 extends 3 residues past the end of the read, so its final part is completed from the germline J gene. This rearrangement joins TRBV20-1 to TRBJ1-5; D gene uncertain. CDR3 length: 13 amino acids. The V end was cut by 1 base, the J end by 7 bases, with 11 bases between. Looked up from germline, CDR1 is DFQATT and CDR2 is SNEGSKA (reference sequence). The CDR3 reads CSARAVLSQPQHF. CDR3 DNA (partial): TGCAGTGCTAGAGCGGTACTAAGCCAGCCC.

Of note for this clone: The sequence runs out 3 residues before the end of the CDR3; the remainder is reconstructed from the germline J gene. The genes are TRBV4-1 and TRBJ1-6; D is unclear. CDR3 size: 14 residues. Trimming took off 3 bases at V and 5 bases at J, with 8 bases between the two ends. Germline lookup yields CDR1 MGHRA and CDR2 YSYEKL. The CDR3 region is CASSHFQDNSPLHF. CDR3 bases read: TGCGCCAGCAGCCACTTCCAGGATAATTCACCC.

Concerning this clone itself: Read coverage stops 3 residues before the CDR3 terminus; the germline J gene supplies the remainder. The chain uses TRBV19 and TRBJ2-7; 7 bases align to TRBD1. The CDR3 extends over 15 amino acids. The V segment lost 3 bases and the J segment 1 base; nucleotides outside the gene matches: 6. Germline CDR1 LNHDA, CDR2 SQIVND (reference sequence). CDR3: CASSISRGSSYEQYF. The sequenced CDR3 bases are TGTGCCAGTAGTATTTCCAGGGGGAGTTCCTACGAG.

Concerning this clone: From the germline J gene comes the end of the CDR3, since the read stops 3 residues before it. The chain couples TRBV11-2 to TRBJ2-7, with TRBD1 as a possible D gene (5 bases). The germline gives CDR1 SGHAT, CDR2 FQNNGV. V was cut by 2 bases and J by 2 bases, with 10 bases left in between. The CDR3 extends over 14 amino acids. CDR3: CASSLFLGAYEQYF. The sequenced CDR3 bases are TGTGCCAGCAGCTTATTTCTAGGGGCCTACGAG.

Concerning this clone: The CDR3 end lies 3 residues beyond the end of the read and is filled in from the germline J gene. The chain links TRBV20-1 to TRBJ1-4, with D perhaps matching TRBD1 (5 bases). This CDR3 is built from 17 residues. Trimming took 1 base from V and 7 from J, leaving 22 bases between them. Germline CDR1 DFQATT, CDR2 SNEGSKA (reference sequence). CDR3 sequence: CSARASLPRIQGEKLFF. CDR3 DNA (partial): TGCAGTGCTAGAGCCTCACTTCCCCGGATTCAGGGTGAAAAA.

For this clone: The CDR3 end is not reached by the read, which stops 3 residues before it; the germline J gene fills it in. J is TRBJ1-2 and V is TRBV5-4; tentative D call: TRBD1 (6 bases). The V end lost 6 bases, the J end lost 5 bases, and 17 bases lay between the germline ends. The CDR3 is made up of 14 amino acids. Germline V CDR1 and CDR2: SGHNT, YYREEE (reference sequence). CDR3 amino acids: CASNTQGRGYGYTF. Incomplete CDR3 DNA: TGTGCCAGCAACACGCAGGGGAGGGGGTATGGC.

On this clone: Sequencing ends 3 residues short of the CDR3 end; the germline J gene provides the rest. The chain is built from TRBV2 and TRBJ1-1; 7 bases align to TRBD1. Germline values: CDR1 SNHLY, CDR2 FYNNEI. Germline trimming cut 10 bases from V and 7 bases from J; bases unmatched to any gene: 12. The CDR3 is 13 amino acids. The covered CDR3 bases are TGTGCCACTAAACAGGGGTCTGCGGATGAA. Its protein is CATKQGSADE. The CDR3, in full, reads CATKQGSADEAFF.

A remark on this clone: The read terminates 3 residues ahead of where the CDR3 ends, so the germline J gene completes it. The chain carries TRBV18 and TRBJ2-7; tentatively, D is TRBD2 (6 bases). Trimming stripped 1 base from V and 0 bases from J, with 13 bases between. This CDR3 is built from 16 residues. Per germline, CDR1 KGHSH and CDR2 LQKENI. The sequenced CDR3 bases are TGTGCCAGCTCACCACTGGAGCGGGCTTACTCCTACGAG. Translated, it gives CASSPLERAYSYE. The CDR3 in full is CASSPLERAYSYEQYF.

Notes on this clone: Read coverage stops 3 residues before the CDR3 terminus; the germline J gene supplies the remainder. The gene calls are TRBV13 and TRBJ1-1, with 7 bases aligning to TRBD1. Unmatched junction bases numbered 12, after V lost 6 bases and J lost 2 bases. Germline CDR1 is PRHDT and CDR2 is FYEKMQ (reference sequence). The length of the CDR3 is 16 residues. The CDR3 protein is CASRFWQGDLNTEAFF. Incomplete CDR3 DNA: TGTGCCAGCAGATTTTGGCAGGGGGATTTAAACACTGAA.

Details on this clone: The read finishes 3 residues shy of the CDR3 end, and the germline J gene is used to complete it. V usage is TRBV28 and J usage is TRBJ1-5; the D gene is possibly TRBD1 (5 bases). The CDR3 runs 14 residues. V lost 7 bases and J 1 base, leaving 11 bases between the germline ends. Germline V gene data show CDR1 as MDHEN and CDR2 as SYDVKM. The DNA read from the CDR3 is TGTGCCAGCATTTGGGGCCGAAGCAATCAGCCC. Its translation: CASIWGRSNQP. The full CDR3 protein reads CASIWGRSNQPQHF.

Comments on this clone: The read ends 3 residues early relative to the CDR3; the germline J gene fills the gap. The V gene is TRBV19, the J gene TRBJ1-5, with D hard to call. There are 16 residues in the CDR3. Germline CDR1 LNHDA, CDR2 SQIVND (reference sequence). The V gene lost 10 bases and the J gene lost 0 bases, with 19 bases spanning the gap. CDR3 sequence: CATNPGRSYSNQPQHF. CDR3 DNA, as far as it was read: TGTGCCACAAACCCCGGCAGGTCATATAGCAATCAGCCC.

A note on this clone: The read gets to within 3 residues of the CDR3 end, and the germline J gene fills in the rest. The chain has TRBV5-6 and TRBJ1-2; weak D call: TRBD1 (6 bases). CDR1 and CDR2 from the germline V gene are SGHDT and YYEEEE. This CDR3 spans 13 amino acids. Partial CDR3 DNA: TGTGCCAGCAGCTTGGGGGCAGGGGTGAGC. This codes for CASSLGAGVS. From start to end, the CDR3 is CASSLGAGVSYTF.

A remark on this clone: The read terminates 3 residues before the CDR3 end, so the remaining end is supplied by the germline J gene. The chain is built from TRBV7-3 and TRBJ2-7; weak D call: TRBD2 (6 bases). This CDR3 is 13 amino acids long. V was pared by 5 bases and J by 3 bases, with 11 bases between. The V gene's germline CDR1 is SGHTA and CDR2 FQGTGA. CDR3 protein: CASSQAGGYEQYF. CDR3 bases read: TGTGCCAGCAGCCAAGCGGGCGGCTACGAG.

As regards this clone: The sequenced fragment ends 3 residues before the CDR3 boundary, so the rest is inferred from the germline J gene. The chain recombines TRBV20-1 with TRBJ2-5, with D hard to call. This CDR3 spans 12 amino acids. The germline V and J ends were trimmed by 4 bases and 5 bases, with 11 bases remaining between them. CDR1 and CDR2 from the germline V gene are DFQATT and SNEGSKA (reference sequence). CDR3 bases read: TGCAGTGCTAAACCTAGGCGGGAGACC. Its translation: CSAKPRRET. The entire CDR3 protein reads CSAKPRRETQYF.

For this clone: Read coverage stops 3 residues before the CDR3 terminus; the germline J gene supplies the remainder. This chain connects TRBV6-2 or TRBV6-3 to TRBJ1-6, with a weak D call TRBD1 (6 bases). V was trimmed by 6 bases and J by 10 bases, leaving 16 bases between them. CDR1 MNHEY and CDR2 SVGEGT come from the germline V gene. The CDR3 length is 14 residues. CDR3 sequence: CASRQDRIRSPLHF. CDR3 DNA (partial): TGTGCCAGCAGACAAGACAGGATAAGGTCACCC.

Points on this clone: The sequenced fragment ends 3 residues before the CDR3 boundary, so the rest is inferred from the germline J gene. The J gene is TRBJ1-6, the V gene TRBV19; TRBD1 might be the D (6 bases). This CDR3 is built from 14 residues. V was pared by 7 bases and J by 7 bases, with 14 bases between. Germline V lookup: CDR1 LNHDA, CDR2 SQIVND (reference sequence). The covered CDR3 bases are TGTGCCAGTAACCGGGACAAGTCGAATTCACCC. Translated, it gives CASNRDKSNSP. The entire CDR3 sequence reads CASNRDKSNSPLHF.

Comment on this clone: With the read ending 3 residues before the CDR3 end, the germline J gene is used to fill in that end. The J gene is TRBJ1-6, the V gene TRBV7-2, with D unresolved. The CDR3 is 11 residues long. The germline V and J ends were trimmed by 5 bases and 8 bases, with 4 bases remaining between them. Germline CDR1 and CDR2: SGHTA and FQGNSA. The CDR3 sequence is CASSRDSPLHF. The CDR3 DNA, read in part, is TGTGCCAGCAGCCGGGATTCACCC.

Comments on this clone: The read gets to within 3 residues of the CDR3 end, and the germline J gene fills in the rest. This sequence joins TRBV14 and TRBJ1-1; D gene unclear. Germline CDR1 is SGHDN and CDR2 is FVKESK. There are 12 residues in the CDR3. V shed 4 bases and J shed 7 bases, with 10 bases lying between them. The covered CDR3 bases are TGTGCCAGCAGCCGACGGACTGTTGAA. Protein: CASSRRTVE. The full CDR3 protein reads CASSRRTVEAFF.

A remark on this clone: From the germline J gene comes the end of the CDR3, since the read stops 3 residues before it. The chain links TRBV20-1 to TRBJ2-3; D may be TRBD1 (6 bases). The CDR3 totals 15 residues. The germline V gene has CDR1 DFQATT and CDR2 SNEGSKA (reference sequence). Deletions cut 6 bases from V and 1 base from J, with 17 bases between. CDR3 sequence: CSAENRAEGTDTQYF. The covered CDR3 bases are TGCAGTGCCGAAAACAGGGCGGAGGGCACAGATACG.

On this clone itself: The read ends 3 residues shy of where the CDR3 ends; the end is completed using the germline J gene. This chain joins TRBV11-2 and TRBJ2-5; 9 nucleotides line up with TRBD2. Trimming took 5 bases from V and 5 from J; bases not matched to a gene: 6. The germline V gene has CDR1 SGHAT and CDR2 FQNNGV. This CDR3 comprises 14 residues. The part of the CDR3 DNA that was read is TGTGCCAGCAGCCCAGCGGGAGGCGCGGAGACC. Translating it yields CASSPAGGAET. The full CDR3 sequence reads CASSPAGGAETQYF. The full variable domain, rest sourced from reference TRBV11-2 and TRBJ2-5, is EAGVAQSPRYKIIEKRQSVAFWCNPISGHATLYWYQQILGQGPKLLIQFQNNGVVDDSQLPKDRFSAERLKGVDSTLKIQPAKLEDSAVYLCASSPAGGAETQYFGPGTRLLVL.

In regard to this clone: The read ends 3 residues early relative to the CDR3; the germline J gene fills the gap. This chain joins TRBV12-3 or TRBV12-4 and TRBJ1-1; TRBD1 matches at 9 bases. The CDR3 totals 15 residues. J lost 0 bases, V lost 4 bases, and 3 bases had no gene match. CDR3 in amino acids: CASSWTGVLNTEAFF. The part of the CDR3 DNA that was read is TGTGCCAGCAGTTGGACAGGGGTACTGAACACTGAA.

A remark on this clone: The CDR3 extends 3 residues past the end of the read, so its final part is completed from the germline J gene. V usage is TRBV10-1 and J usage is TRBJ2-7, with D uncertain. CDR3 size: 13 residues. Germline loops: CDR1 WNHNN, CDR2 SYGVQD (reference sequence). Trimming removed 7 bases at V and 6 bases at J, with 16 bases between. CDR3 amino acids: CASTSVQNGEQYF. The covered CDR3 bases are TGCGCCAGCACATCGGTACAGAATGGCGAG.